This TCR beta chain was observed in a study of monozygotic twins with cystic fibrosis. Here immunoSEQ multiplex PCR was the method, and the copy in TCRdb shows in-frame clones only, minus some. The top ten clones hold less than 2% of a sample with roughly 19,000 clones, 95% to 98% of them seen once. Germline V CDR1 and CDR2: SGDLS, YYNGEE. V was trimmed by 3 bases and J by 3 bases, leaving 18 bases between them. The CDR3 totals 16 residues. This TCR was recovered from a woman in her 30s with cystic fibrosis. V usage is TRBV9 and J usage is TRBJ1-1; weak D call: TRBD1 (6 bases). The material sequenced was blood. In DNA, the CDR3 is TGTGCCAGCAGCGCCCGGATTGGGGGCGGGGACACTGAAGCTTTCTTT. This gives the protein CASSARIGGGDTEAFF.